Listed below are T cell receptor beta chains from one sample, sequenced in a study of T-cell reconstitution after alpha-beta-depleted transplantation in children. TCRdb re-called the PCR reads with MiXCR, one entry per CDR3 protein. The repertoire holds some 450,000 distinct CDR3 sequences, with over 40% as singletons. The sample in question was PBMCs, obtained before TCRalphabeta/CD19-depleted stem cell transplant. The receptors shown here come from a girl aged 2 to 10 with aplastic anemia, due to receive a stem cell transplant. The CDR3 runs from the conserved cysteine through the conserved F or W. A D gene is named only where the DNA matches it firmly. Rows may omit the clone size; those that give it use once, few, many or a size class.

TRBD2	many	TRBJ2-7	TRBV7-2	13	TGTGCCAGCAGCCGGACTAGTATTTACGAGCAGTACTTC	CASSRTSIYEQYF
NA	NA	TRBJ2-3	TRBV6-1	15	TGTGCCAGCAGCCGAGGGGACGGAAGCACAGATACGCAGTATTTT	CASSRGDGSTDTQYF
TRBD1	NA	TRBJ1-1	TRBV7-6	13	TGTGCCAGCAGCTTAGACAGGGGGCAGGAAGCTTTCTTT	CASSLDRGQEAFF
NA	NA	TRBJ2-2	TRBV4-1	13	TGCGCCAGCAGCCAAGGGATTTCGGGGGAGCTGTTTTTT	CASSQGISGELFF
NA	many	TRBJ1-1	TRBV29-1	13	TGCAGCGTCCCGGGACAATTGAACACTGAAGCTTTCTTT	CSVPGQLNTEAFF
TRBD1	NA	TRBJ2-5	TRBV10-3	15	TGTGCCATCAGTGAGGGGACAGCAGTACAAGAGACCCAGTACTTC	CAISEGTAVQETQYF
NA	many	TRBJ1-2	TRBV3-1	13	TGTGCCAGCAGCCCTCTAACTGGATATGGCTACACCTTC	CASSPLTGYGYTF
NA	NA	TRBJ2-1	TRBV6-1	16	TGTGCCAGCAGGCCGCACAGGGCCTCGCAGCACAATGAGCAGTTCTTC	CASRPHRASQHNEQFF
TRBD1	NA	TRBJ2-5	TRBV5-6	20	TGTGCCAGCAGCCGATTTTACGAGACCGAGACAGGGCCCTACCAAGAGACCCAGTACTTC	CASSRFYETETGPYQETQYF
TRBD2	few	TRBJ2-7	TRBV20-1	15	TGCAGTGCTAGGGCCAGCGGGGGGGGCTCCTACGAGCAGTACTTC	CSARASGGGSYEQYF
TRBD2	NA	TRBJ2-3	TRBV5-1	20	TGCGCCAGCAGCTTGGTCCCGGGACTAGCGGGGGGAGTCCCCCCGGATACGCAGTATTTT	CASSLVPGLAGGVPPDTQYF
NA	NA	TRBJ2-7	TRBV20-1	12	TGCAGTGCCAAACCGTTAGTCTACGAGCAGTACTTC	CSAKPLVYEQYF